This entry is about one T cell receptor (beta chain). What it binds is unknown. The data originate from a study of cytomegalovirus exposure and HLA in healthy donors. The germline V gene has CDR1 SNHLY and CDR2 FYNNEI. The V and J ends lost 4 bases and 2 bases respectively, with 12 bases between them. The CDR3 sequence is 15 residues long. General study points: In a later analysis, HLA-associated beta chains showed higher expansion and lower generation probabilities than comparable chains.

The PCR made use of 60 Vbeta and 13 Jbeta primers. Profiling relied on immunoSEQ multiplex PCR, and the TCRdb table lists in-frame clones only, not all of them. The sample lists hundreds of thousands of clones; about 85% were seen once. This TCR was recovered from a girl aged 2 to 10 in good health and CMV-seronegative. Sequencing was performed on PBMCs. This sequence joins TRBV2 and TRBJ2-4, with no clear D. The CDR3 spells CASSGATSPKNIQYF. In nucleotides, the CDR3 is TGTGCCAGCAGTGGGGCAACTTCACCCAAAAACATTCAGTACTTC.